This TCR beta chain was documented in a study of TIL therapy for anti-PD-1-resistant metastatic lung cancer. Study as a whole: Patients then received nivolumab; progressors got lymphodepletion, TIL and IL-2. Most patients had lung adenocarcinoma; a handful of tumors were EGFR-mutant, two ALK-rearranged; half smoked currently or formerly. Tumors carried a median about 1.5 non-synonymous mutations per megabase. Whole-study results and caveats: This highly selected cohort may not generalize to typical lung cancer patients.

Time point indicated: pre-treatment sample, taken before nivolumab and TIL therapy. This clone has more than one count but fewer than ten. Its antigen is not known. Germline trimming cut 1 base from V and 4 bases from J; bases unmatched to any gene: 7. This CDR3 has 17 amino acids. CDR1 and CDR2 (germline): GTSNPN, SVGIG (reference sequence). The libraries were made with immunoSEQ v3. The table came from immunoSEQ multiplex PCR; TCRdb's copy has only in-frame clones and leaves some out. The repertoire holds some 60,000 clones, with more than 60% as singletons. The origin of this receptor is a person aged 25-79 years with non-small cell lung cancer. The rearrangement links TRBV30 to TRBJ2-1; 13 bases align to TRBD2. The specimen was blood, collected at baseline. The CDR3 region is CAWSGLAGGTPYNEQFF. The CDR3 DNA reads as TGTGCCTGGAGTGGACTAGCGGGAGGAACCCCGTACAATGAGCAGTTCTTC.